A single T cell receptor (beta chain) is shown here with its context. This clonotype was seen a few times. Its cognate antigen has yet to be identified. No much larger clonotype is one base removed from it; base qualities were not supplied. This record comes from a study of T cells in Graves' hyperthyroidism and ophthalmopathy (dated by TCRdb to about 2019). Notes on the research overall: Peripheral blood samples were taken at initial diagnosis, before any treatment was given. To identify distinguishing TCR V-J signatures, a discovery cohort of 100 patients was used, comprising some 43 with Graves' ophthalmopathy and around 57 with stable Graves' hyperthyroidism. Prospective prediction of ophthalmopathy was tested in an independent validation cohort of approximately 18 hyperthyroidism patients and 15 to 17 patients who later progressed to ophthalmopathy. The approximately 90 discovery patients were randomly split 7:3 into training and test sets. In several Graves' hyperthyroidism patients, the study also compared T-cell repertoires from thyroid tissue with T-cell repertoires from blood. After blood sampling, hyperthyroidism patients were treated with methimazole at a starting dose of 30 mg daily, and ophthalmopathy patients were treated with high-dose intravenous methylprednisolone. TCR Vbeta CDR3 sequencing of approximately 140 peripheral blood samples (roughly 41 ophthalmopathy, around 80 hyperthyroidism and roughly 17 progressor patients) is reported in the paper.

The TCR beta CDR3 regions were amplified from RNA transcripts. For the first round of RT-PCR on the TCR CDR3, the HTBI primer set was used together with the Qiagen OneStep RT-PCR kit. A second multiplex PCR round built the libraries, followed by size selection and purification. Libraries were sequenced paired-end with 100 bp reads on an Illumina HiSeq2000. As for the authors' bioinformatics: SOAPnuke was used to process the raw data, with reads discarded if the reads contained adapters or uncalled bases, had a mean Phred below 15, or lacked an exact constant-primer or identifier match. COPE v1.2.5 was used to merge high-quality paired reads, and clonotypes were defined as unique nucleotide sequences. MiTCR v1.1 was used to align the clonotypes against IMGT TRBV, TRBD and TRBJ reference segments. Analysis was restricted to V-J combinations with a frequency above 0.0001, which covered roughly 99% of repertoires. The TCS score was defined as F50 (clonal expansion) divided by E x V (chaos), with BLOSUM62-based TCRdist calculated between CDR3 peptides within each V-J. Welch's t-statistics and random forest reduced around 510 V-J features to around 14, which were used in a naive Bayes classifier (R e1071). The similarity between thyroid and blood repertoires was quantified using the Morisita-Horn index. The public reads were reprocessed in TCRdb via fastp at Q25 and MiXCR, keeping in-frame beta chains. Duplicate CDR3 protein sequences are folded into a single record with the most common DNA and genes. These V and J calls originate from TCRdb's pipeline instead of the authors' own analysis. For this sample there are roughly 800,000 distinct CDR3 sequences; around 39% appear just once. The ten largest clones add up to about 8.9% of the sample.

What the work shows at the level of the full study, not this receptor alone: A 13 V-J signature model separated ophthalmopathy from stable hyperthyroidism, with approximately 86% sensitivity and just under 84% specificity in cross-validation and 80%/75% in testing. No statistical method was used to set the sample size in advance, and investigators knew the group allocation. Most expanded thyroid clonotypes (frequency above 0.001) were also detected in blood, suggesting blood repertoires may reflect thyroid immune responses. During validation, the model predicted progression to ophthalmopathy a median of approximately 7 months ahead of onset, with around 71% sensitivity and less than 85% specificity.

The V and J ends are trimmed by 0 bases and 6 bases, leaving 17 bases between them. Taken from the germline V gene, the CDR1 and CDR2 loops are SGHTA and FQGNSA. The CDR3 measures 16 amino acids from cysteine to phenylalanine. The retained sequence is limited to the CDR3, 48 bases, with the frame set at the first base. Graves' hyperthyroidism was defined as stable when no progression to ophthalmopathy occurred over 18 months of follow-up. The hyperthyroidism patients were between 18 and 65 years old and newly diagnosed, with a disease duration of less than 2 months. Exclusion was applied to patients with uncontrolled infections, other autoimmune diseases, pregnancy or lactation. Clinical symptoms, serum thyroxine and TRAb, thyroid ultrasound, and orbital computed tomography formed the basis for the diagnoses. PBMCs were separated from 10 ml of fresh peripheral blood using Ficoll-Paque density gradient centrifugation. Total RNA was extracted with Trizol reagent, and quality was checked on an Agilent 2100 Bioanalyzer.

The specimen sequenced was blood. Here the chain combines TRBV7-2 and TRBJ2-5; the D gene assignment is ambiguous. The TCR was taken from a man aged 18-30 years with Graves' hyperthyroidism. The encoded CDR3 is CASSLATGGELQTQYF. The DNA sequence reads TGTGCCAGCAGCTTAGCGACCGGTGGAGAACTGCAGACCCAGTACTTC.